These 28 T cell receptor beta chains originate from one sample sequenced in a study of cytomegalovirus exposure and HLA in healthy donors. PCR amplification relied on 60 Vbeta primers (plus 13 Jbeta primers). Data came from immunoSEQ multiplex PCR; TCRdb stores just in-frame clones and leaves some out. Of 120,000 to 150,000 clones detected, around four fifths appear once; the ten largest clones hold roughly 3.4%. Sequenced material: PBMCs. Source of these receptors: a male donor in good health and CMV-seronegative.

The V gene is TRBV1, the J gene TRBJ2-1; the D segment call TRBD2 is taken from the table without a DNA check. TRBV1 counts as a pseudogene. The CDR3 runs to 17 residues. This CDR3 reads CTSSQGTGGSSGDEQFF. The DNA of the CDR3 is TGCACCAGCAGCCAAGGAACTGGGGGGAGCTCGGGCGATGAGCAGTTCTTC.

This clone was seen just once. The J gene is TRBJ1-4, the V gene TRBV5-6; 7 positions match TRBD1. The CDR3 runs 14 residues. J was trimmed by 5 bases and V by 6 bases; bases with no gene match: 7. Germline-derived CDR1 and CDR2 are SGHDT and YYEEEE. The CDR3 is CASTKGTENEKLFF. Here the CDR3 DNA reads TGTGCCAGCACCAAAGGGACAGAAAATGAAAAACTGTTTTTT.

J is TRBJ2-1 and V is TRBV11-3, with D perhaps matching TRBD2 (7 bases). Germline CDR1 reads SGHNT; CDR2 reads YENEEA. With 0 bases removed from V and 3 bases from J, the gap between germline ends came to 15 bases. The CDR3 loop spans 17 amino acids. In nucleotides, the CDR3 is TGTGCCAGCAGCTTAGATGTCCCGGGGGGCTACTACAATGAGCAGTTCTTC. This codes for CASSLDVPGGYYNEQFF.

For this clone: One junction end does not reproduce the germline sequence, and a read error may be involved. V is TRBV7-9 and J is TRBJ2-7; D is perhaps TRBD1 (5 bases). Germline V CDR1 and CDR2: SEHNR, FQNEAQ (reference sequence). CDR3 length: 13 amino acids. CDR3 nucleotides: TGTTCCAGCAGTCTTCAGGGATACTACGAGCAGTACTTC. Translated: CSSSLQGYYEQYF.

The chain combines TRBV28 with TRBJ2-1; 7 bases align to TRBD2. The length of the CDR3 is 17 residues. Germline V gene data show CDR1 as MDHEN and CDR2 as SYDVKM. V dropped 6 bases and J dropped 1; count of bases not matched to a gene: 12. The CDR3 loop reads CASRPGGGSGSYNEQFF. CDR3 DNA sequence: TGTGCCAGCAGGCCGGGGGGAGGGTCGGGGTCCTACAATGAGCAGTTCTTC.

This chain joins TRBV14 and TRBJ1-1, with 11 nucleotides matching TRBD1. The CDR3 is 14 residues long. With 5 bases clipped from V and 4 bases from J, the junction kept 3 bases outside the gene matches. Germline CDR1 SGHDN, CDR2 FVKESK. This CDR3 is CASSYGTGGTEAFF. CDR3 in DNA: TGTGCCAGCAGCTACGGGACAGGGGGCACTGAAGCTTTCTTT.

CDR3 in DNA: TGTGCCGCATTAGGGACAGGGGGCTACGAGCAGTACTTC. This translates into CAALGTGGYEQYF. The chain links TRBV28 to TRBJ2-7, with 11 bases lining up with TRBD1. Per germline, CDR1 MDHEN and CDR2 SYDVKM. With 11 bases clipped from V and 3 bases from J, the junction kept 6 bases outside the gene matches. The CDR3 has 13 residues.

The genes are TRBV19 and TRBJ2-1; D ambiguous. Trimming stripped 7 bases from V and 2 bases from J, with 15 bases between. The V gene's germline CDR1 is LNHDA and CDR2 SQIVND (reference sequence). This CDR3 comprises 15 residues. The CDR3 protein is CASTRGPSTYNEQFF. CDR3 DNA: TGTGCCAGTACCCGCGGCCCTAGTACCTACAATGAGCAGTTCTTC.

The chain combines TRBV19 with TRBJ1-1; perhaps TRBD1 as D (5 bases). The length of the CDR3 is 13 residues. Germline CDR1 reads LNHDA; CDR2 reads SQIVND (reference sequence). The V and J ends lost 1 base and 12 bases respectively, with 15 bases between them. CDR3 DNA: TGTGCCAGTAGTATAGGGGGAGGGGTGGAACCTTTCTTT. As protein: CASSIGGGVEPFF.

V and J are TRBV28 and TRBJ2-1, with D possibly TRBD1 on 7 matching bases. The V end lost 0 bases, the J end lost 6 bases, and 15 bases lay between the germline ends. Looked up from germline, CDR1 is MDHEN and CDR2 is SYDVKM. This CDR3 is built from 16 residues. For the CDR3, the DNA is TGTGCCAGCAGTTTATGGGGAGGAGACAGGGTCAATGAGCAGTTCTTC. This translates into CASSLWGGDRVNEQFF. The whole variable domain, filled in from reference TRBV28 and TRBJ2-1, reads DVKVTQSSRYLVKRTGEKVFLECVQDMDHENMFWYRQDPGLGLRLIYFSYDVKMKEKGDIPEGYSVSREKKERFSLILESASTNQTSMYLCASSLWGGDRVNEQFFGPGTRLTVL.

About this clone: The junction and the germline gene differ at one end; a read error may be behind it. The V and J genes are TRBV28 and TRBJ2-5; 9 nucleotides agree with TRBD1. Per germline, CDR1 MDHEN and CDR2 SYDVKM. CDR3 length: 14 amino acids. CDR3 residues: CTSSRQTGGETQYF. Here the CDR3 DNA reads TGTACCAGCAGTCGTCAGACAGGGGGAGAGACCCAGTACTTC.

The genes are TRBV15 and TRBJ1-4; 7 nucleotides align to TRBD1. V lost 7 bases to trimming and J lost 7 bases; unmatched junction nucleotides: 12. There are 15 residues in the CDR3. Germline V lookup: CDR1 LNHNV, CDR2 YYDKDF (reference sequence). The CDR3 sequence is CATNLGGQGGEKLFF. As DNA, the CDR3 is TGTGCCACCAACCTAGGGGGTCAGGGGGGTGAAAAACTGTTTTTT.

This clone was seen only once. The rearrangement joins TRBV6-5 to TRBJ1-2, with TRBD1 matching over 9 bases. Per the germline V gene, CDR1 is MNHEY and CDR2 is SVGAGI. V lost 6 bases to trimming and J lost 2 bases; unmatched junction nucleotides: 7. The CDR3 runs 15 residues. In DNA form, the CDR3 reads TGTGCCAGCAGAAAACAGGGGGCTTTGAACTATGGCTACACCTTC. Translation gives CASRKQGALNYGYTF.

The count of this clone is one. The chain carries TRBV7-9 and TRBJ2-7; 12 bases are shared with TRBD1. Germline V gives CDR1 SEHNR, CDR2 FQNEAQ (reference sequence). Trimming cost V 4 bases and J 4 bases; bases outside gene matches: 8. The CDR3 is made up of 16 amino acids. The CDR3: CASSSDWDRGRYEQYF. CDR3 sequence (DNA): TGTGCCAGCAGCTCGGACTGGGACAGGGGGCGATACGAGCAGTACTTC.

The rearrangement uses TRBV6-5 and TRBJ2-7, with D perhaps matching TRBD1 (5 bases). Germline CDR1 and CDR2: MNHEY and SVGAGI. The V gene lost 0 bases and the J gene lost 2 bases, with 11 bases spanning the gap. This CDR3 has 15 residues. The CDR3 sequence is CASSYSKGFTYEQYF. The CDR3 region has the DNA TGTGCCAGCAGTTACTCGAAGGGGTTCACCTACGAGCAGTACTTC.

V gene TRBV5-1 combines with J gene TRBJ1-1, with TRBD1 matching 10 bases. This CDR3 comprises 15 residues. V gave up 3 bases and J gave up 1 base; unmatched junction bases: 3. CDR1 is SGHRS and CDR2 is YFSETQ in the germline V gene. Here the CDR3 DNA reads TGCGCCAGCAGCTGGGGGGACAGGGGGAACACTGAAGCTTTCTTT. This encodes CASSWGDRGNTEAFF.

The chain has TRBV28 and TRBJ2-7, with TRBD1 identical over 7 bases. The V gene end was trimmed by 8 bases and the J gene end by 3 bases; junction bases not matched to a gene: 13. This CDR3 comprises 15 residues. The V gene's germline CDR1 is MDHEN and CDR2 SYDVKM. CDR3: CASLGVQGIIYEQYF. The CDR3 region has the DNA TGTGCCAGCTTAGGGGTACAGGGGATCATCTACGAGCAGTACTTC.

Only one count was recorded for this clone. The chain links TRBV5-1 to TRBJ2-7; D is unresolved. The CDR3 has 13 amino acids. V was pared by 1 base and J by 1 base, with 6 bases between. Germline V gene lookup returns CDR1 SGHRS and CDR2 YFSETQ. The CDR3 region has the DNA TGCGCCAGCAGCTTGTCACAGTCCTACGAGCAGTACTTC. As protein: CASSLSQSYEQYF.

This clone showed up just once. V gene TRBV6-5 combines with J gene TRBJ2-3; D uncertain. Germline loops: CDR1 MNHEY, CDR2 SVGAGI. Deletions cut 4 bases from V and 9 bases from J, with 14 bases between. There are 13 residues in the CDR3. The CDR3 DNA sequence: TGTGCCAGCAGTTCCCTCTCAGTGCCGACGCAGTATTTT. Translating it yields CASSSLSVPTQYF.

A single count supports this clone. The chain combines TRBV14 with TRBJ2-2; 12 bases map to TRBD2. Germline CDR1 is SGHDN and CDR2 is FVKESK. The CDR3 spans 16 residues. With V trimmed by 5 bases and J by 4 bases, 5 bases remained unmatched. The CDR3 sequence is CASSFLAGGPTGELFF. The DNA of the CDR3 is TGTGCCAGCAGCTTTCTAGCGGGAGGGCCCACCGGGGAGCTGTTTTTT.

This chain uses TRBV7-9 with TRBJ1-1, with 9 bases matching TRBD1. CDR3 length: 14 amino acids. Germline CDR1 is SEHNR and CDR2 is FQNEAQ (reference sequence). J lost 3 bases, V lost 5 bases, and 4 bases had no gene match. The CDR3 nucleotides read TGTGCCAGCAGCCGGGACAGGGTAGACACTGAAGCTTTCTTT. It is translated as CASSRDRVDTEAFF. Full variable domain (missing parts from reference TRBV7-9 and TRBJ1-1): DTGVSQNPRHKITKRGQNVTFRCDPISEHNRLYWYRQTLGQGPEFLTYFQNEAQLEKSRLLSDRFSAERPKGSFSTLEIQRTEQGDSAMYLCASSRDRVDTEAFFGQGTRLTVV.

The J gene is TRBJ2-3, the V gene TRBV7-9; D is undetermined. This CDR3 has 15 residues. The germline V and J ends were trimmed by 1 base and 2 bases, with 10 bases remaining between them. The germline CDR1 and CDR2 sequences are SEHNR and FQNEAQ (reference sequence). The CDR3 DNA reads TGTGCCAGCAGCTTAGGCCAGATTAACACAGATACGCAGTATTTT. Translated, it gives CASSLGQINTDTQYF. The full variable domain, in which reference TRBV7-9 and TRBJ2-3 provide the parts outside the CDR3, is DTGVSQNPRHKITKRGQNVTFRCDPISEHNRLYWYRQTLGQGPEFLTYFQNEAQLEKSRLLSDRFSAERPKGSFSTLEIQRTEQGDSAMYLCASSLGQINTDTQYFGPGTRLTVL.

The rearrangement links TRBV7-6 to TRBJ2-7; 8 bases agree with TRBD1. There are 14 residues in the CDR3. Germline V lookup: CDR1 SGHVS, CDR2 FNYEAQ. V gave up 5 bases and J gave up 1 base; unmatched junction bases: 4. This CDR3 is CASSPGTGSYEQYF. Here the CDR3 DNA reads TGTGCCAGCAGCCCAGGGACAGGTTCCTACGAGCAGTACTTC.

The rearrangement uses TRBV14 and TRBJ2-2, with 9 bases that match TRBD2. This CDR3 has 18 residues. V lost 1 base, J lost 5 bases, and 11 bases stayed unmatched. Per the germline V gene, CDR1 is SGHDN and CDR2 is FVKESK. The CDR3 DNA reads TGTGCCAGCAGCCAAGTGAATAGCGGGAGCGCAAATACCGGGGAGCTGTTTTTT. This translates into CASSQVNSGSANTGELFF.

The chain carries TRBV29-1 and TRBJ2-7, with D tentatively TRBD1 (7 bases). The CDR3 spans 15 residues. Trimming removed 4 bases at V and 5 bases at J, with 21 bases between. Germline CDR1 and CDR2: SQVTM and ANQGSEA. CDR3 bases: TGCAGCGTTGTAGGGGGGCAAGGGGGCATTCACGAGCAGTACTTC. Its protein product is CSVVGGQGGIHEQYF.

The CDR3 loop is CASRTEQGASPLHF. CDR3 in DNA: TGCGCCAGCCGTACGGAACAGGGAGCCTCACCCCTCCACTTT. The rearrangement uses TRBV5-1 and TRBJ1-6; weak D call: TRBD1 (6 bases). The length of the CDR3 is 14 residues. V was shortened by 7 bases and J by 10 bases, with 18 bases between the two germline ends. Germline CDR1 SGHRS, CDR2 YFSETQ.

This chain joins TRBV7-2 and TRBJ1-2, with TRBD1 matching over 9 bases. The germline V gene encodes CDR1 SGHTA and CDR2 FQGNSA. V lost 5 bases and J lost 7; bases outside the gene matches: 5. CDR3 length: 13 amino acids. The CDR3, as DNA: TGTGCCAGCAGCCTCGACAGGGGGTCTGGCTACACCTTC. This sequence encodes CASSLDRGSGYTF.

This rearrangement joins TRBV25-1 to TRBJ2-1, with TRBD2 matching over 7 bases. CDR3 length: 12 residues. J lost 5 bases, V lost 10 bases, and 5 bases had no gene match. Germline V gene lookup returns CDR1 MGHDK and CDR2 SYGVNS. CDR3 residues: CATPGLNNEQFF. CDR3 sequence (DNA): TGTGCCACTCCGGGACTAAACAATGAGCAGTTCTTC.